The present TCR beta chain was sequenced within a study of control samples from healthy donors and cancer patients. Profiling relied on immunoSEQ multiplex PCR, and the TCRdb table lists in-frame clones only, not all of them. The repertoire holds some 120,000 clones, with more than 75% as singletons. The germline gives CDR1 MNHEY, CDR2 SVGEGT. The CDR3 contains 16 residues. Germline trimming cut 6 bases from V and 3 bases from J; bases unmatched to any gene: 11. Specimen: blood. The chain combines TRBV6-2 or TRBV6-3 with TRBJ2-1, with TRBD1 identical over 7 bases. This TCR came from a man aged 30 to 45 in good health. CDR3 in amino acids: CASSPLTGKGYNEQFF. The CDR3, as DNA: TGTGCCAGCAGCCCCTTGACAGGGAAGGGCTACAATGAGCAGTTCTTC.